The 7 T cell receptor beta chains below were found in one sample sequenced in a study of T cell repertoires in cytomegalovirus infection. TCRdb redid the calling of the reads with MiXCR, one entry per CDR3 protein. The table lists around 300,000 distinct CDR3 sequences, 9.5% of them singletons. The material sequenced was PBMCs. These receptors were obtained from a human donor in good health (CMV status not recorded). Some clones in this sample may be carry-over from other donors' samples.

The chain is built from TRBV18 and TRBJ2-3; TRBD2 matches 9 bases. The CDR3 is made up of 15 amino acids. Losses at the gene ends were 6 bases for V and 4 bases for J; bases not matched to a gene: 8. In germline, CDR1 is KGHSH, CDR2 LQKENI. The CDR3 region has the DNA TGTGCCAGCTCTCTCCTAGCGGGGACGGCAGATACGCAGTATTTT. Encoded protein: CASSLLAGTADTQYF.

This clonotype has ten or more counts. The chain employs TRBV7-2 and TRBJ1-5; the match to TRBD1 covers 9 bases. The germline V gene encodes CDR1 SGHTA and CDR2 FQGNSA. The V segment lost 1 base and the J segment 7 bases; nucleotides outside the gene matches: 5. This CDR3 has 15 amino acids. CDR3 DNA sequence: TGTGCCAGCAGCTTAGTAGGGACAGGGTACCAGCCCCAGCATTTT. This gives the protein CASSLVGTGYQPQHF. The full variable domain, completed using reference TRBV7-2 and TRBJ1-5, is GAGVSQSPSNKVTEKGKDVELRCDPISGHTALYWYRQSLGQGLEFLIYFQGNSAPDKSGLPSDRFSAERTGGSVSTLTIQRTQQEDSAVYLCASSLVGTGYQPQHFGDGTRLSIL.

This clonotype was recorded at least ten times. This chain links TRBV7-2 with TRBJ2-7, with D maybe TRBD1 (5 bases). Trimming cost V 9 bases and J 4 bases, with 13 bases left between them. Looked up from germline, CDR1 is SGHTA and CDR2 is FQGNSA. CDR3 length: 12 residues. CDR3 DNA: TGTGCCAGTTCTAGGGGCTCTTACGAGCAGTACTTC. Translated: CASSRGSYEQYF.

This clonotype was detected ten times or more. The V call is TRBV12-3 or TRBV12-4, the J call TRBJ1-3; weak D call: TRBD1 (6 bases). The germline V and J ends were trimmed by 8 bases and 4 bases, with 12 bases remaining between them. This CDR3 is built from 13 residues. As DNA, the CDR3 is TGTGCCAGCTATCAGGGGTACGGAAACACCATATATTTT. Amino acid sequence: CASYQGYGNTIYF.

This CDR3 reads CSGGGDGGRYEQYF. CDR3 coding DNA: TGCAGCGGGGGTGGGGACGGGGGCCGCTACGAGCAGTACTTC. The chain links TRBV29-1 to TRBJ2-7; TRBD1 or TRBD2 may be the D gene (6 bases each). This CDR3 contains 14 residues. From germline, CDR1 is SQVTM and CDR2 ANQGSEA. Deletions cut 7 bases from V and 3 bases from J, with 19 bases between.

This clonotype was recorded a few times. This sequence joins TRBV9 and TRBJ2-1, with TRBD2 as a possible D gene (7 bases). The CDR3 runs 13 residues. V was pared by 4 bases and J by 7 bases, with 12 bases between. In germline, CDR1 is SGDLS, CDR2 YYNGEE. The CDR3 DNA reads as TGTGCCAGCAGCTCAGGGAGGGGGAATGAGCAGTTCTTC. It yields the protein CASSSGRGNEQFF.

This clonotype was seen a handful of times. The V gene is TRBV6-2 or TRBV6-3, the J gene TRBJ2-7, with D hard to call. This CDR3 is built from 14 residues. The germline V and J ends were trimmed by 2 bases and 6 bases, with 14 bases remaining between them. Germline values: CDR1 MNHEY, CDR2 SVGEGT. The CDR3 DNA follows: TGTGCCAGCAGTTACGGGTATGACCTCTCCGAGCAGTACTTC. Translated: CASSYGYDLSEQYF.